This T cell receptor (beta chain) is drawn from a study of blood T cell repertoires in COVID-19. At the level of the study: Material from acute and convalescent COVID-19 was sourced from the United States, Italy and Spain.

Here immunoSEQ multiplex PCR was the method, and the copy in TCRdb shows in-frame clones only, minus some. Among 200,000 to 250,000 clones listed, around 83% were seen once. The V gene lost 4 bases and the J gene lost 6 bases, with 13 bases spanning the gap. The length of the CDR3 is 14 residues. Germline V gives CDR1 LNHDA, CDR2 SQIVND (reference sequence). This chain connects TRBV19 to TRBJ2-1; TRBD2 is a possible D gene (5 bases). Sequencing used peripheral blood. The TCR originated in a man aged 50 to 60 who had recovered from COVID-19. This chain's CDR3 is CASSKRVVGNEQFF. The CDR3 DNA reads as TGTGCCAGTAGTAAGAGGGTTGTTGGCAATGAGCAGTTCTTC.